A selection of T cell receptor beta chains follows, all from one sample in a study of Ad26.COV2.S vaccination and SARS-CoV-2 variants. Clones were sequenced by immunoSEQ multiplex PCR, and TCRdb holds only the in-frame ones, with some missing. The data contain 410,000 or so clones, about 90% of them singletons. The material sequenced was peripheral blood, taken in a trial of Ad26.COV2.S vaccine versus placebo. Every receptor here comes from a person aged 18 to 59 who received the Ad26.COV2.S COVID-19 vaccine or a placebo. CDR3s include the opening cysteine and the closing phenylalanine or tryptophan. D genes are given only for firm matches. Clone size is not always given. Where it is, it says once, few, many or a class for expanded clones.

d_call: -
clone_size: -
v_call: TRBV11-2
j_call: TRBJ1-1
cdr3_aa: CASSGRGRVNTEAFF
cdr3_nt: TGTGCCAGCAGCGGCAGAGGACGGGTGAACACTGAAGCTTTCTTT

d_call: -
clone_size: -
v_call: TRBV6-1
j_call: TRBJ1-5
cdr3_aa: CASSEWAMDNNQPQHF
cdr3_nt: TGTGCCAGCAGTGAATGGGCGATGGACAACAATCAGCCCCAGCATTTT

d_call: -
clone_size: -
v_call: TRBV28
j_call: TRBJ1-2
cdr3_aa: CASSKGRANYGYTF
cdr3_nt: TGTGCCAGCAGTAAAGGACGAGCTAACTATGGCTACACCTTC

d_call: -
clone_size: -
v_call: TRBV14
j_call: TRBJ2-7
cdr3_aa: CASSIGDNLFPYEQYF
cdr3_nt: TGTGCCAGCAGCATCGGGGACAACTTGTTCCCCTACGAGCAGTACTTC

d_call: TRBD2
clone_size: -
v_call: TRBV29-1
j_call: TRBJ2-1
cdr3_aa: CSVVGTSVPFEQFF
cdr3_nt: TGCAGCGTTGTTGGGACTAGCGTTCCCTTCGAGCAGTTCTTC

d_call: -
clone_size: -
v_call: TRBV12-2
j_call: TRBJ2-2
cdr3_aa: CASRPRVGYGRLNTGELFF
cdr3_nt: TGTGCAAGTCGCCCTCGAGTGGGTTACGGCAGGTTGAACACCGGGGAGCTGTTTTTT

d_call: -
clone_size: -
v_call: TRBV4-3
j_call: TRBJ2-7
cdr3_aa: CASSQDWGGGYEQYF
cdr3_nt: TGCGCCAGCAGCCAAGATTGGGGGGGCGGGTACGAGCAGTACTTC

d_call: TRBD2
clone_size: -
v_call: TRBV9
j_call: TRBJ2-5
cdr3_aa: CASSRSGGTYQETQYF
cdr3_nt: TGTGCCAGCAGCCGAAGCGGGGGGACGTACCAAGAGACCCAGTACTTC

d_call: -
clone_size: few
v_call: TRBV5-1
j_call: TRBJ1-6
cdr3_aa: CASSLGLWEGGSPLHF
cdr3_nt: TGCGCCAGCAGCTTGGGACTATGGGAGGGTGGTTCACCCCTCCACTTT

d_call: -
clone_size: -
v_call: TRBV29-1
j_call: TRBJ2-7
cdr3_aa: CSVDEGPTYEQYF
cdr3_nt: TGCAGCGTTGATGAAGGGCCGACCTACGAGCAGTACTTC

d_call: TRBD1
clone_size: -
v_call: TRBV7-2
j_call: TRBJ1-1
cdr3_aa: CASSLHRGITEAFF
cdr3_nt: TGTGCCAGCAGCTTACACAGGGGGATCACTGAAGCTTTCTTT

d_call: TRBD2
clone_size: -
v_call: TRBV2
j_call: TRBJ2-2
cdr3_aa: CASLRGGNTGELFF
cdr3_nt: TGTGCCAGCCTTCGGGGGGGAAACACCGGGGAGCTGTTTTTT

d_call: -
clone_size: -
v_call: TRBV7-9
j_call: TRBJ2-7
cdr3_aa: CASSPANYEQYF
cdr3_nt: TGTGCCAGCAGCCCGGCCAACTACGAGCAGTACTTC

d_call: -
clone_size: -
v_call: TRBV6-5
j_call: TRBJ2-2
cdr3_aa: CASSYSGFNTGELFF
cdr3_nt: TGTGCCAGCAGTTACTCAGGTTTTAACACCGGGGAGCTGTTTTTT

d_call: TRBD2
clone_size: -
v_call: TRBV19
j_call: TRBJ2-1
cdr3_aa: CASSATSGGAWSVGFF
cdr3_nt: TGTGCCAGTAGTGCGACTAGCGGGGGGGCCTGGTCAGTGGGGTTCTTC

d_call: -
clone_size: -
v_call: TRBV4-3
j_call: TRBJ2-7
cdr3_aa: CASSLTGTSTYEQYF
cdr3_nt: TGCGCCAGCAGCCTAACCGGGACATCTACCTACGAGCAGTACTTC

d_call: TRBD1
clone_size: -
v_call: TRBV4-1
j_call: TRBJ2-7
cdr3_aa: CASSTRTGGIYEQYF
cdr3_nt: TGCGCCAGCAGCACCCGGACAGGGGGCATCTACGAGCAGTACTTC

d_call: -
clone_size: once
v_call: TRBV28
j_call: TRBJ1-2
cdr3_aa: CASEPSGGLNYGYTF
cdr3_nt: TGTGCCAGCGAACCTTCGGGGGGCCTAAACTATGGCTACACCTTC

d_call: -
clone_size: -
v_call: TRBV5-1
j_call: TRBJ2-7
cdr3_aa: CASSLSGHSYEQYF
cdr3_nt: TGCGCCAGCAGCTTGTCGGGCCACTCCTACGAGCAGTACTTC

d_call: -
clone_size: -
v_call: TRBV5-1
j_call: TRBJ2-7
cdr3_aa: CASSLDGVRVYEQYF
cdr3_nt: TGCGCCAGCAGCTTGGACGGGGTCCGGGTATACGAGCAGTACTTC

d_call: TRBD1
clone_size: -
v_call: TRBV15
j_call: TRBJ1-5
cdr3_aa: CATRTGDQPQHF
cdr3_nt: TGTGCCACCAGGACAGGGGACCAGCCCCAGCATTTT

d_call: TRBD1
clone_size: -
v_call: TRBV19
j_call: TRBJ2-7
cdr3_aa: CASSILPLGQVYEQYF
cdr3_nt: TGTGCCAGTAGTATACTCCCCCTGGGACAGGTATACGAGCAGTACTTC

d_call: TRBD1
clone_size: once
v_call: TRBV6-5
j_call: TRBJ1-5
cdr3_aa: CASRAGQGRRTQHF
cdr3_nt: TGTGCCAGCAGGGCCGGACAGGGAAGGAGGACCCAGCATTTT

d_call: -
clone_size: -
v_call: TRBV29-1
j_call: TRBJ1-2
cdr3_aa: CSVEYGYTF
cdr3_nt: TGCAGCGTTGAGTACGGCTACACCTTC

d_call: -
clone_size: -
v_call: TRBV27
j_call: TRBJ1-1
cdr3_aa: CASSPHKNTEAFF
cdr3_nt: TGTGCCAGCAGTCCCCACAAGAACACTGAAGCTTTCTTT

d_call: -
clone_size: -
v_call: TRBV3-1/TRBV3-2
j_call: TRBJ2-6
cdr3_aa: CASSLLANVLTF
cdr3_nt: TGTGCCAGCAGCCTTTTAGCCAACGTCCTGACTTTC

d_call: -
clone_size: -
v_call: TRBV7-2
j_call: TRBJ1-2
cdr3_aa: CASSLGFVGQVIYGYTF
cdr3_nt: TGTGCCAGCAGCTTAGGCTTTGTGGGGCAGGTGATTTATGGCTACACCTTC

d_call: TRBD1
clone_size: -
v_call: TRBV7-6
j_call: TRBJ1-3
cdr3_aa: CASSLELRGTGAGNTIYF
cdr3_nt: TGTGCCAGCAGCTTAGAGTTGAGGGGGACAGGGGCTGGAAACACCATATATTTT

d_call: -
clone_size: -
v_call: TRBV19
j_call: TRBJ2-7
cdr3_aa: CASSASGGFSYEQYF
cdr3_nt: TGTGCCAGTAGTGCCTCGGGCGGCTTCTCCTACGAGCAGTACTTC

d_call: -
clone_size: -
v_call: TRBV2
j_call: TRBJ1-2
cdr3_aa: CASTIISLPYGYTF
cdr3_nt: TGTGCCAGCACTATAATCTCCCTACCCTATGGCTACACCTTC

d_call: -
clone_size: -
v_call: TRBV28
j_call: TRBJ1-5
cdr3_aa: CASKGLNQPQHF
cdr3_nt: TGTGCCAGCAAAGGGCTCAATCAGCCCCAGCATTTT

d_call: TRBD2
clone_size: -
v_call: TRBV3-1/TRBV3-2
j_call: TRBJ2-5
cdr3_aa: CASSTPGDYRGGQKTQYF
cdr3_nt: TGTGCCAGCAGCACTCCCGGGGATTACCGGGGGGGCCAGAAGACCCAGTACTTC

d_call: TRBD1
clone_size: -
v_call: TRBV27
j_call: TRBJ2-7
cdr3_aa: CASSDRGSYEQYF
cdr3_nt: TGTGCCAGCTCGGACAGGGGGTCCTACGAGCAGTACTTC

d_call: TRBD1
clone_size: -
v_call: TRBV6-2/TRBV6-3
j_call: TRBJ1-5
cdr3_aa: CASCPGTVSNQPQHF
cdr3_nt: TGTGCCAGCTGCCCCGGGACAGTTAGCAATCAGCCCCAGCATTTT

d_call: -
clone_size: -
v_call: TRBV27
j_call: TRBJ1-6
cdr3_aa: CASSLFYLNLGTANSPLHF
cdr3_nt: TGTGCCAGCAGTTTATTTTACCTGAACCTCGGGACCGCGAATTCACCCCTCCACTTT

d_call: TRBD2
clone_size: -
v_call: TRBV5-1
j_call: TRBJ2-1
cdr3_aa: CASSFNGGDEQFF
cdr3_nt: TGCGCCAGCAGCTTTAACGGGGGGGATGAGCAGTTCTTC

d_call: -
clone_size: once
v_call: TRBV28
j_call: TRBJ2-7
cdr3_aa: CASSSPYEQYF
cdr3_nt: TGTGCCAGCAGTTCGCCCTACGAGCAGTACTTC

d_call: TRBD1
clone_size: -
v_call: TRBV18
j_call: TRBJ1-1
cdr3_aa: CASSATGYEAFF
cdr3_nt: TGTGCCAGCTCAGCGACAGGGTATGAAGCTTTCTTT

d_call: -
clone_size: -
v_call: TRBV13
j_call: TRBJ2-7
cdr3_aa: CASNLGREYPYEQYF
cdr3_nt: TGTGCCAGCAACTTGGGCAGGGAGTACCCCTACGAGCAGTACTTC

d_call: -
clone_size: -
v_call: TRBV21-1
j_call: TRBJ1-2
cdr3_aa: CASSKRSSTMTPGYTF
cdr3_nt: TGTGCCAGCAGCAAACGCAGTTCCACTATGACCCCTGGCTACACCTTC

d_call: -
clone_size: -
v_call: TRBV18
j_call: TRBJ2-3
cdr3_aa: CASSPPSPTDTQYF
cdr3_nt: TGTGCCAGCTCACCACCCTCCCCCACAGATACGCAGTATTTT

d_call: TRBD1
clone_size: -
v_call: TRBV5-1
j_call: TRBJ2-2
cdr3_aa: CASKLDRGLNGELFF
cdr3_nt: TGCGCCAGCAAACTAGACAGGGGGCTTAACGGGGAGCTGTTTTTT

d_call: -
clone_size: -
v_call: TRBV24-1
j_call: TRBJ1-3
cdr3_aa: CATSDLSSLDGIYF
cdr3_nt: TGTGCCACCAGTGATTTGTCCAGCCTAGACGGGATATATTTT

d_call: -
clone_size: -
v_call: TRBV20-1
j_call: TRBJ2-7
cdr3_aa: CSAKLGYEQYF
cdr3_nt: TGCAGTGCTAAGCTTGGGTACGAGCAGTACTTC

d_call: TRBD2
clone_size: once
v_call: TRBV4-3
j_call: TRBJ2-1
cdr3_aa: CASSQAGLAGTYNEQFF
cdr3_nt: TGCGCCAGCAGCCAAGCCGGACTAGCGGGGACCTACAATGAGCAGTTCTTC

d_call: -
clone_size: once
v_call: TRBV20-1
j_call: TRBJ1-1
cdr3_aa: CSASGRTATEAFF
cdr3_nt: TGCAGTGCTAGTGGTAGGACAGCCACTGAAGCTTTCTTT

d_call: -
clone_size: -
v_call: TRBV4-1
j_call: TRBJ2-2
cdr3_aa: CASSHVAVNTGELFF
cdr3_nt: TGCGCCAGCAGCCACGTCGCGGTGAACACCGGGGAGCTGTTTTTT